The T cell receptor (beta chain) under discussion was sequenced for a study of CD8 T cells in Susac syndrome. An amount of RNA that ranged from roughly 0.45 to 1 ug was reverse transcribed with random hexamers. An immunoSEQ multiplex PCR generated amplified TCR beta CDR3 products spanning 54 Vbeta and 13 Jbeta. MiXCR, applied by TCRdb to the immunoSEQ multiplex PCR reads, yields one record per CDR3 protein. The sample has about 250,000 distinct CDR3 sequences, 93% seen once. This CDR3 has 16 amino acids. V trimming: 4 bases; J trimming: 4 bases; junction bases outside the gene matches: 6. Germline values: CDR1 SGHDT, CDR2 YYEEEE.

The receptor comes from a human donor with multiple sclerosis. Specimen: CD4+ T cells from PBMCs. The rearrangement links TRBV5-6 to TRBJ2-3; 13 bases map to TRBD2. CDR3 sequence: CASSRLLAGGADTQYF. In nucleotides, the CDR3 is TGTGCCAGCAGCCGCCTACTAGCGGGGGGGGCAGATACGCAGTATTTT.